A selection of T cell receptor beta chains follows, all from one sample in a study of blood T cell repertoires in COVID-19. Profiling relied on immunoSEQ multiplex PCR, and the TCRdb table lists in-frame clones only, not all of them. The sample records some 190,000 clones, 70% to 90% being singletons. The sequencing sample was made of peripheral blood. The source is a person between 65 and 79 years old with COVID-19, enrolled during active disease. Both conserved end residues are part of each CDR3. The D gene is left open where the match is weak. Only some rows state a clone size, as once, few, many or a class for expanded clones.

-	TRBV7-8	-	TRBJ1-4	CASSPRNEKLFF	TGTGCCAGCAGCCCCCGGAATGAAAAACTGTTTTTT
-	TRBV9	TRBD2	TRBJ2-6	CASSAHDLAGGVTGANVLTF	TGTGCCAGCAGCGCCCATGACCTAGCGGGAGGGGTAACTGGGGCCAACGTCCTGACTTTC
-	TRBV10-2	TRBD2	TRBJ2-1	CASSSLAGGGEQFF	TGCGCCAGCAGTTCTTTAGCGGGGGGTGGTGAGCAGTTCTTC
-	TRBV14	-	TRBJ2-2	CASSPTLWLPGTGELFF	TGTGCCAGCAGCCCCACTCTGTGGTTACCGGGCACCGGGGAGCTGTTTTTT
-	TRBV30	-	TRBJ2-2	CAWSVDTTNTGELFF	TGTGCCTGGAGTGTCGACACCACGAACACCGGGGAGCTGTTTTTT
-	TRBV12-3/TRBV12-4	TRBD1	TRBJ2-7	CASSPGQGYEQYF	TGTGCCAGCAGCCCGGGACAGGGCTACGAGCAGTACTTC
-	TRBV11-2	TRBD2	TRBJ2-1	CASSLGGLAGMNEQFF	TGTGCCAGCAGCTTAGGGGGACTAGCGGGGATGAATGAGCAGTTCTTC
-	TRBV7-9	TRBD1	TRBJ1-5	CASSRSGTVNQPQHF	TGTGCCAGCAGCCGCTCCGGGACAGTTAATCAGCCCCAGCATTTT
-	TRBV7-2	-	TRBJ2-5	CASSLGSGMWETQYF	TGTGCCAGCAGCTTAGGTTCAGGGATGTGGGAGACCCAGTACTTC
-	TRBV4-1	TRBD2	TRBJ2-5	CASSQDSLRGGQETQYF	TGCGCCAGCAGCCAAGATAGTTTGCGGGGGGGACAAGAGACCCAGTACTTC
-	TRBV13	-	TRBJ2-5	CASSSSDSNQETQYF	TGTGCCAGCAGCTCCTCGGACAGCAACCAAGAGACCCAGTACTTC
-	TRBV18	TRBD1	TRBJ1-1	CASSLSHDRENTEAFF	TGTGCCAGCTCCCTAAGCCACGACAGGGAGAACACTGAAGCTTTCTTT
-	TRBV27	-	TRBJ1-5	CASSLSSGSQPQHF	TGTGCCAGCAGTTTATCGTCAGGGTCACAGCCCCAGCATTTT
-	TRBV27	-	TRBJ1-6	CASSAQGPMRSPLHF	TGTGCCAGCAGTGCCCAGGGTCCGATGCGGTCACCCCTCCACTTT
once	TRBV6-5	-	TRBJ1-3	CASSLTRTISGNTIYF	TGTGCCAGCAGTTTAACCCGGACTATTTCTGGAAACACCATATATTTT
once	TRBV7-2	TRBD1	TRBJ1-3	CASSSNDREGNTIYF	TGTGCCAGCAGCTCGAACGACAGGGAGGGAAACACCATATATTTT
-	TRBV19	TRBD1	TRBJ1-2	CASSMLGQGGYTF	TGTGCCAGTAGTATGCTCGGACAGGGTGGCTACACCTTC
-	TRBV2	TRBD1	TRBJ2-3	CASSRDRVRPDTQYF	TGTGCCAGCAGCCGGGACAGGGTGAGGCCAGATACGCAGTATTTT
-	TRBV27	TRBD2	TRBJ2-3	CASSSTAGGPGDTQYF	TGTGCCAGCAGTTCCACCGCGGGGGGGCCGGGAGATACGCAGTATTTT
-	TRBV5-4	TRBD1	TRBJ1-6	CASSYGQAGFNSPLHF	TGTGCCAGCAGCTATGGACAGGCAGGGTTTAATTCACCCCTCCACTTT